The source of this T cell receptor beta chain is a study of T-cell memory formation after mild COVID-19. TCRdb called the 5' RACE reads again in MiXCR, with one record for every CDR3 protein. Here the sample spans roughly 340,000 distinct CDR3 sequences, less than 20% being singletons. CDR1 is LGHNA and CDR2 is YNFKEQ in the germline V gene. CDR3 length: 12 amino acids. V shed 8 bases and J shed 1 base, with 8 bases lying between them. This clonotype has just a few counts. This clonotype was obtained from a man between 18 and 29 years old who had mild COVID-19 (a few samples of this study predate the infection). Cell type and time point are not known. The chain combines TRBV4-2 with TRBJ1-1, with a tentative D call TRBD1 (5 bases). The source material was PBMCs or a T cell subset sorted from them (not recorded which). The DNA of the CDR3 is TGTGCCAGCGTCGACAGGAACACTGAAGCTTTCTTT. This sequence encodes CASVDRNTEAFF.